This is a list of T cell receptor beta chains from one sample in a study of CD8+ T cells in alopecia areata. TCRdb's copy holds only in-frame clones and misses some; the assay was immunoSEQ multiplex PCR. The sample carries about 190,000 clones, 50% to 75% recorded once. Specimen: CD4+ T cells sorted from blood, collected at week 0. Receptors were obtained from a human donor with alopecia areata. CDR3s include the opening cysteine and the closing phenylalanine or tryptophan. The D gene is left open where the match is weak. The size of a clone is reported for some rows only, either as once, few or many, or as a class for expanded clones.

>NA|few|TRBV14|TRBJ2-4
CASSQDKNIQYF
TGTGCCAGCAGCCAAGACAAAAACATTCAGTACTTC
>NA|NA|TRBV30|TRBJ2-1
CAWSVHLIVEQFF
TGTGCCTGGAGTGTACATCTGATAGTAGAGCAGTTCTTC
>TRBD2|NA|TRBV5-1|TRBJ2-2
CASSLVAGTNTGELFF
TGCGCCAGCAGCTTGGTAGCGGGTACGAACACCGGGGAGCTGTTTTTT
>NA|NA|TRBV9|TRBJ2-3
CASSGSLGDTQYF
TGTGCCAGCAGCGGAAGCCTAGGGGATACGCAGTATTTT
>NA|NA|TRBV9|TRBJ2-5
CASSVTGTGEETQYF
TGTGCCAGCAGCGTAACCGGGACGGGGGAAGAGACCCAGTACTTC
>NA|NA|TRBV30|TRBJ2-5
CAWSRKGETAQYF
TGTGCCTGGAGTAGGAAAGGGGAGACGGCCCAGTACTTC
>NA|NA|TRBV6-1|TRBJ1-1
CASRVQGNTEAFF
TGTGCCAGCAGAGTACAGGGGAACACTGAAGCTTTCTTT
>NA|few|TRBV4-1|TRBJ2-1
CASSQERGGGARVEQFF
TGCGCCAGCAGCCAAGAGAGAGGAGGGGGGGCGCGAGTTGAGCAGTTCTTC
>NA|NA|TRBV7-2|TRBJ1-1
CASSLGPKGANTEAFF
TGTGCCAGCAGCCTGGGCCCTAAAGGGGCTAACACTGAAGCTTTCTTT
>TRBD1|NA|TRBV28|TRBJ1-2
CAGGGQGQGYTF
TGTGCCGGAGGGGGACAGGGCCAAGGCTACACCTTC
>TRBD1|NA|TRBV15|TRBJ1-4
CATSQGTGSLEKLFF
TGTGCCACCAGCCAGGGGACAGGGTCTTTAGAAAAACTGTTTTTT
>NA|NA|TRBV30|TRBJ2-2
CAWMAGAVTGELFF
TGTGCCTGGATGGCGGGGGCCGTCACCGGGGAGCTGTTTTTT
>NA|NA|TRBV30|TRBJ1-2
CAWSLSGERGYTF
TGTGCCTGGTCTCTGTCGGGGGAAAGAGGCTACACCTTC
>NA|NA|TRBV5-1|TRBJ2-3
CASSLALRGVYVTQYF
TGCGCCAGCAGCTTGGCCTTGAGGGGTGTGTATGTTACGCAGTATTTT
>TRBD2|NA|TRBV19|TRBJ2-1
CASTGLAGNVGSEQFF
TGTGCCAGTACCGGACTAGCGGGTAATGTCGGAAGTGAGCAGTTCTTC
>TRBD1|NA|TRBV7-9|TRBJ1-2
CASSFSGTGGSLNGYTF
TGTGCCAGCAGCTTCTCCGGGACAGGGGGCTCACTGAATGGCTACACCTTC
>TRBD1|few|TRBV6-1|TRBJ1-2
CASSPPTGRPGGYTF
TGTGCCAGCAGCCCGCCGACAGGGCGCCCTGGAGGCTACACCTTC
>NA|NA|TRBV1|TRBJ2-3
CTSSLASGRRTDTQYF
TGCACCAGCAGCCTAGCTAGCGGGAGACGCACAGATACGCAGTATTTT
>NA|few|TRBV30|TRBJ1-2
CAWIRTDFNYGYTF
TGTGCCTGGATCCGGACGGATTTCAACTATGGCTACACCTTC
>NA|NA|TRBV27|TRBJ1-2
CASSLGQGRLYGYTF
TGTGCCAGCAGTTTAGGGCAGGGGCGTCTCTATGGCTACACCTTC